The clone carrying this TCR beta chain was counted only a few times. This entry belongs to a study of beta chain features in type 1 diabetes. Every isolated RNA sample was fully reverse transcribed, so sequencing captured expressed TCRB transcripts. Method: immunoSEQ multiplex PCR; TCRdb's copy keeps in-frame clones and lacks some. The repertoire consists of under 900,000 clones, with 15% to 20% occurring once and the leading ten covering 0.02% to 0.03%. This TCR derives from a young woman in good health. The specimen sequenced was naive CD4+ T cells from blood.

In nucleotides, the CDR3 is TGTGCCAGCAGCGTCCAGACAGGGAACAATGAGCAGTTCTTC. Residues: CASSVQTGNNEQFF. The V and J genes are TRBV9 and TRBJ2-1; 7 bases map to TRBD1. Germline CDR1 is SGDLS and CDR2 is YYNGEE. The V segment lost 2 bases and the J segment 5 bases; nucleotides outside the gene matches: 4. The CDR3 is made up of 14 amino acids.